Following are 28 T cell receptor beta chains from one sample sequenced in a study of T cell changes during pregnancy in multiple sclerosis. The protocol was immunoSEQ multiplex PCR, while the TCRdb copy is restricted to in-frame clones and leaves out a portion. Seen here are about 38,000 clones, about 94% observed once, and the top ten hold around 0.4%. The input for sequencing was CD4+ T cells from peripheral blood mononuclear cells, taken in the second trimester of pregnancy. The receptors shown here come from a female donor with multiple sclerosis, enrolled in a pregnancy study.

The chain employs TRBV6-1 and TRBJ1-5; D may be TRBD1 (6 bases). CDR1 and CDR2 (germline): MNHNS, SASEGT. Trimming removed 2 bases from V and 5 bases from J, with 10 bases in between. The CDR3 is 14 amino acids. CDR3 residues: CASSENYRDQPQHF. CDR3 in DNA: TGTGCCAGCAGTGAAAATTACAGGGATCAGCCCCAGCATTTT.

V usage is TRBV30 and J usage is TRBJ2-3; TRBD1 might be the D (6 bases). The CDR3 is made up of 12 amino acids. V was trimmed by 0 bases and J by 10 bases, leaving 11 bases between them. CDR1 is GTSNPN and CDR2 is SVGIG in the germline V gene (reference sequence). The CDR3 sequence is CAWSVGQFAQYF. The CDR3 DNA reads as TGTGCCTGGAGTGTAGGACAGTTTGCGCAGTATTTT.

The V call is TRBV18, the J call TRBJ2-1; TRBD1 is a possible D gene (6 bases). The CDR3 totals 13 residues. Per germline, CDR1 KGHSH and CDR2 LQKENI. Trimming removed 6 bases at V and 5 bases at J, with 11 bases between. The CDR3 region is CASSLNRDNEQFF. For the CDR3, the DNA is TGTGCCAGCTCCCTCAACAGGGACAATGAGCAGTTCTTC.

The V call is TRBV7-2, the J call TRBJ1-3; 7 bases agree with TRBD1. The CDR3 has 14 residues. The V gene end was trimmed by 4 bases and the J gene end by 2 bases; junction bases not matched to a gene: 2. Germline lookup yields CDR1 SGHTA and CDR2 FQGNSA. The CDR3 loop is CASSYGTAGNTIYF. DNA for the CDR3: TGTGCCAGCAGCTACGGGACAGCTGGAAACACCATATATTTT.

The rearrangement links TRBV2 to TRBJ1-1; no clear D gene. The CDR3 is 13 amino acids. Germline CDR1 is SNHLY and CDR2 is FYNNEI. V was cut by 2 bases and J by 1 base, with 5 bases left in between. CDR3 residues: CASSERQNTEAFF. CDR3 DNA sequence: TGTGCCAGCAGTGAAAGACAGAACACTGAAGCTTTCTTT.

The chain combines TRBV2 with TRBJ2-6, with D possibly TRBD2 on 6 matching bases. Germline assignment: CDR1 SNHLY and CDR2 FYNNEI. Trimming left V 2 bases short and J 0 bases short, with 20 bases between. The CDR3 runs to 20 residues. The CDR3 DNA reads as TGTGCCAGCAGTGAACCCCGGAGGGGCAGGGAGAGCTCTGGGGCCAACGTCCTGACTTTC. Its translation: CASSEPRRGRESSGANVLTF.

The chain has TRBV4-1 and TRBJ1-2; maybe TRBD1 (6 bases). V dropped 3 bases and J dropped 4 bases, with 15 bases sitting between them. Per the germline V gene, CDR1 is MGHRA and CDR2 is YSYEKL. The CDR3 runs to 15 residues. As DNA, the CDR3 is TGCGCCAGCAGCCAGTCACAGGGAGCCGGCTATGGCTACACCTTC. This gives the protein CASSQSQGAGYGYTF.

The gene calls are TRBV9 and TRBJ2-1, with 9 bases aligning to TRBD2. CDR3 length: 17 amino acids. The germline V gene has CDR1 SGDLS and CDR2 YYNGEE. The J segment lost 5 bases and the V segment lost 4 bases, leaving 13 bases of the junction unmatched. In DNA, the CDR3 is TGTGCCAGCAGCTCCCAGGCACTAGCGGGTATCCACAATGAGCAGTTCTTC. Protein sequence: CASSSQALAGIHNEQFF.

The chain employs TRBV5-4 and TRBJ1-1, with 7 bases identical to TRBD1. The trim removed 1 base at V and 4 bases at J, leaving 4 bases unmatched. CDR1 SGHNT and CDR2 YYREEE come from the germline V gene (reference sequence). This CDR3 spans 14 amino acids. Here the CDR3 reads CASSLKQGLTEAFF. The CDR3 DNA is TGTGCCAGCAGCTTGAAACAGGGGCTCACTGAAGCTTTCTTT.

Written as DNA, the CDR3 is TGTGCCTGGAGCTCGGGGAGCAATCAGCCCCAGCATTTT. Amino acids: CAWSSGSNQPQHF. This sequence joins TRBV30 and TRBJ1-5; the D is unclear. Germline lookup yields CDR1 GTSNPN and CDR2 SVGIG (reference sequence). The CDR3 covers 13 residues. V lost 3 bases, J lost 1 base, and 7 bases lay in between. Variable domain in full (rest from reference TRBV30 and TRBJ1-5): SQTIHQWPATLVQPVGSPLSLECTVEGTSNPNLYWYRQAAGRGLQLLFYSVGIGQISSEVPQNLSASRPQDRQFILSSKKLLLSDSGFYLCAWSSGSNQPQHFGDGTRLSIL.

The CDR3 nucleotides read TGTGCCAGCAGACCAGGGCAGCTCCAAGAGACCCAGTACTTC. Translation gives CASRPGQLQETQYF. The rearrangement uses TRBV6-6 and TRBJ2-5; maybe TRBD1 (5 bases). The V end was cut by 6 bases, the J end by 1 base, with 12 bases between. The CDR3 has 14 residues. Germline V gives CDR1 MNHNY, CDR2 SVGAGI (reference sequence).

The chain recombines TRBV5-4 with TRBJ1-5; D is uncertain. This CDR3 region has 14 residues. Between the trimmed V and J ends, which lost 0 bases and 0 bases, there was a span of 4 bases. CDR1 SGHNT and CDR2 YYREEE come from the germline V gene (reference sequence). CDR3 nucleotide sequence: TGTGCCAGCAGCTTGGCAGGTAGCAATCAGCCCCAGCATTTT. It codes for CASSLAGSNQPQHF.

CDR3 in amino acids: CASSRSGRGDTEAFF. Written as DNA, the CDR3 is TGTGCCAGCAGTAGGTCGGGGAGGGGGGACACTGAAGCTTTCTTT. This chain links TRBV25-1 with TRBJ1-1; D is perhaps TRBD1 (6 bases). This CDR3 has 15 residues. V was cut by 5 bases and J by 3 bases, with 16 bases left in between. Germline V gene lookup returns CDR1 MGHDK and CDR2 SYGVNS. Supplemented by reference TRBV25-1 and TRBJ1-1, the full variable domain reads EADIYQTPRYLVIGTGKKITLECSQTMGHDKMYWYQQDPGMELHLIHYSYGVNSTEKGDLSSESTVSRIRTEHFPLTLESARPSHTSQYLCASSRSGRGDTEAFFGQGTRLTVV.

The J gene is TRBJ2-2, the V gene TRBV15; D is perhaps TRBD2 (6 bases). V was shortened by 5 bases and J by 5 bases, with 21 bases between the two germline ends. Germline values: CDR1 LNHNV, CDR2 YYDKDF (reference sequence). The length of the CDR3 is 17 residues. CDR3: CATSPLPGEASTGELFF. CDR3 coding DNA: TGTGCCACCAGCCCCCTTCCGGGAGAGGCGTCGACCGGGGAGCTGTTTTTT.

The chain uses TRBV4-1 and TRBJ2-2; tentatively, D is TRBD2 (6 bases). Germline assignment: CDR1 MGHRA and CDR2 YSYEKL. Trimming pared 3 bases from V and 0 bases from J, leaving 11 bases between. The CDR3 sequence is 16 residues long. The CDR3 nucleotides are TGCGCCAGCAGCCAGGCTACGGGAGCGAACACCGGGGAGCTGTTTTTT. It specifies CASSQATGANTGELFF.

CDR3 amino acids: CASSKGVGQGVPPTYEQYF. The CDR3 DNA is TGTGCCAGCAGCAAAGGAGTAGGACAGGGGGTCCCCCCCACCTACGAGCAGTACTTC. The V and J genes are TRBV21-1 and TRBJ2-7; TRBD1 was called by the table and not checked on the DNA. TRBV21-1 is noted as a pseudogene. The CDR3 is 19 amino acids.

This chain uses TRBV5-1 with TRBJ2-1; 13 bases align to TRBD2. Germline CDR1 and CDR2: SGHRS and YFSETQ. Losses at the gene ends were 0 bases for V and 6 bases for J; bases not matched to a gene: 3. CDR3 size: 16 residues. CDR3 sequence reads: CASSLDGTSGTNEQFF. DNA of the CDR3: TGCGCCAGCAGCTTGGACGGGACTAGCGGGACCAATGAGCAGTTCTTC.

The gene calls are TRBV7-3 and TRBJ2-5, with 10 bases matching TRBD2. The germline V gene has CDR1 SGHTA and CDR2 FQGTGA. V dropped 3 bases and J dropped 4; count of bases not matched to a gene: 5. The CDR3 has 15 residues. The CDR3 loop reads CASSFSSGGRETQYF. The CDR3 region has the DNA TGTGCCAGCAGCTTCTCTAGCGGGGGAAGAGAGACCCAGTACTTC.

This chain uses TRBV7-8 with TRBJ2-1, with 7 bases fitting TRBD1. The CDR3 spans 15 residues. Germline values: CDR1 SGHVS, CDR2 FQNEAQ. Losses at the gene ends were 5 bases for V and 3 bases for J; bases not matched to a gene: 7. The CDR3 spells CASSPTRDSYNEQFF. The CDR3 region has the DNA TGTGCCAGCAGCCCAACCCGGGACAGCTACAATGAGCAGTTCTTC.

The chain is built from TRBV4-2 and TRBJ1-2, with a tentative D call TRBD1 (5 bases). Germline V gene sequence: CDR1 LGHNA, CDR2 YNFKEQ. The CDR3 has 14 amino acids. V was shortened by 1 base and J by 8 bases, with 14 bases between the two germline ends. The CDR3 DNA sequence: TGTGCCAGCAGCCAAGTTGCAGGGCGTATAGGCTACACCTTC. Translating it yields CASSQVAGRIGYTF.

The chain has TRBV30 and TRBJ1-5, with TRBD1 identical over 7 bases. With 3 bases clipped from V and 2 bases from J, the junction kept 10 bases outside the gene matches. The CDR3 totals 16 residues. Germline CDR1 GTSNPN, CDR2 SVGIG (reference sequence). The CDR3 bases are TGTGCCTGGAGCGTGGAGGTAGGGGGCGGCAATCAGCCCCAGCATTTT. Translated, it gives CAWSVEVGGGNQPQHF.

The rearrangement joins TRBV4-3 to TRBJ1-2; D is uncertain. Germline V CDR1 and CDR2: LGHNA, YSLEER. V was pared by 0 bases and J by 5 bases, with 13 bases between. The CDR3 consists of 15 residues. The CDR3 loop is CASSQDGTAGYGYTF. The DNA for the CDR3 is TGCGCCAGCAGCCAAGATGGAACTGCGGGTTATGGCTACACCTTC.

The rearrangement uses TRBV18 and TRBJ1-1; 9 bases line up with TRBD1. The CDR3 runs 13 residues. Looked up from germline, CDR1 is KGHSH and CDR2 is LQKENI. V was pared by 5 bases and J by 3 bases, with 1 base of the junction left unmatched. The CDR3 DNA follows: TGTGCCAGCTCAAGACAGGGGGACACTGAAGCTTTCTTT. Its protein product is CASSRQGDTEAFF.

V usage is TRBV5-1 and J usage is TRBJ1-3, with 7 bases matching TRBD1. This CDR3 has 17 residues. Trimming at V came to 4 bases and at J to 0 bases, leaving 10 bases not matched to a gene. Germline lookup yields CDR1 SGHRS and CDR2 YFSETQ. CDR3 DNA sequence: TGCGCCAGCAGCCTAACTCCGGGACAGAGCTCTGGAAACACCATATATTTT. It is translated as CASSLTPGQSSGNTIYF.

The chain is built from TRBV5-1 and TRBJ2-6; D is unclear. The CDR3 sequence is 14 residues long. V was clipped by 6 bases and J by 0 bases, with 7 bases between them. CDR1 and CDR2 (germline): SGHRS, YFSETQ. CDR3 amino acids: CASIGDSGANVLTF. The CDR3 DNA reads TGCGCCAGCATAGGAGACTCTGGGGCCAACGTCCTGACTTTC.

J is TRBJ1-4 and V is TRBV27; 7 positions agree with TRBD1. The CDR3 covers 14 residues. The germline V gene encodes CDR1 MNHEY and CDR2 SMNVEV (reference sequence). After removal of 5 bases from V and 3 bases from J, the junction contained 3 bases not matched to a gene. CDR3: CASSPGTANEKLFF. CDR3 in DNA: TGTGCCAGCAGTCCCGGGACAGCTAATGAAAAACTGTTTTTT.

The chain uses TRBV6-6 and TRBJ2-7; D gene unclear. The germline gives CDR1 MNHNY, CDR2 SVGAGI (reference sequence). The length of the CDR3 is 16 residues. V was cut by 5 bases and J by 7 bases, with 24 bases left in between. In nucleotides, the CDR3 is TGTGCCAGCAGTGCCGACAAGGTCGTTCTACTTGGGGAGCAGTACTTC. Encoded protein: CASSADKVVLLGEQYF.

The chain has TRBV5-1 and TRBJ2-7; D is possibly TRBD2 (6 bases). CDR3 length: 15 residues. Germline V lookup: CDR1 SGHRS, CDR2 YFSETQ. V was pared by 3 bases and J by 2 bases, with 15 bases between. The CDR3 DNA reads as TGCGCCAGCAGCTCCACTAGCTCGGGTACCTACGAGCAGTACTTC. Translation: CASSSTSSGTYEQYF.